The 28 T cell receptor beta chains given below trace back to one sample, sequenced in a study of CD4+ T cells in melanoma. Sequencing used immunoSEQ multiplex PCR; TCRdb keeps in-frame clones, though not all of them. The sample holds about 15,000 clones, approximately 62% seen once. Sequenced sample: cells from a culture (not recorded whether cultured in vitro). The receptors originated from a human donor with melanoma.

This clone was seen only a few times. The chain joins TRBV5-6 to TRBJ2-3, with a weak D call TRBD2 (5 bases). The V gene's germline CDR1 is SGHDT and CDR2 YYEEEE. This CDR3 has 12 residues. The germline V and J ends were trimmed by 0 bases and 8 bases, with 7 bases remaining between them. CDR3 protein: CASSLARGTQYF. The CDR3, as DNA: TGTGCCAGCAGCTTGGCCCGGGGTACGCAGTATTTT.

The chain links TRBV30 to TRBJ2-7; TRBD1 is a possible D gene (6 bases). The germline V gene has CDR1 GTSNPN and CDR2 SVGIG (reference sequence). This CDR3 region has 12 residues. The CDR3 DNA reads TGTGCAACCACCCAGGGGAATTACGAGCAGTACTTC. This translates into CATTQGNYEQYF.

V and J are TRBV11-2 and TRBJ1-1; 7 bases line up with TRBD1. CDR3 length: 14 amino acids. In germline, CDR1 is SGHAT, CDR2 FQNNGV. The junction had 10 bases not matched to a gene; V was cut back by 8 bases and J by 4 bases. Here the CDR3 reads CASRRQGRVTEAFF. The CDR3 coding sequence is TGTGCCAGCCGACGACAGGGTCGGGTCACTGAAGCTTTCTTT.

This clone has only one observation. In DNA, the CDR3 is TGTGCCAGCAGCCCGAATCCACGGGCCGACCAAGAGACCCAGTACTTC. As protein: CASSPNPRADQETQYF. The chain uses TRBV11-1 and TRBJ2-5; unclear D gene. Germline V gives CDR1 SGHAT, CDR2 FQDESV (reference sequence). The CDR3 is 16 residues long. Trimming left V 5 bases short and J 0 bases short, with 16 bases between.

V is TRBV18 and J is TRBJ1-1; 8 bases align to TRBD1. Per the germline V gene, CDR1 is KGHSH and CDR2 is LQKENI. This CDR3 is 15 amino acids long. With 1 base clipped from V and 1 base from J, the junction kept 2 bases outside the gene matches. CDR3: CASSPQGTGNTEAFF. For the CDR3, the DNA is TGTGCCAGCTCACCACAGGGGACAGGGAACACTGAAGCTTTCTTT.

This clone appeared a few times. This rearrangement joins TRBV2 to TRBJ1-6, with a possible D match to TRBD1 (5 bases). Trimming removed 8 bases from V and 8 bases from J, with 19 bases in between. Germline CDR1 reads SNHLY; CDR2 reads FYNNEI. The CDR3 length is 15 residues. The CDR3, as DNA: TGTGCCAGCTTGGGGGAAGGGGAGTTTCATTCACCCCTCCACTTT. Translating gives CASLGEGEFHSPLHF. The full variable domain, in which reference TRBV2 and TRBJ1-6 provide the parts outside the CDR3, is EPEVTQTPSHQVTQMGQEVILRCVPISNHLYFYWYRQILGQKVEFLVSFYNNEISEKSEIFDDQFSVERPDGSNFTLKIRSTKLEDSAMYFCASLGEGEFHSPLHFGNGTRLTVT.

The V call is TRBV2, the J call TRBJ1-5; D gene unclear. Per germline, CDR1 SNHLY and CDR2 FYNNEI. V gave up 4 bases and J gave up 4 bases, with 14 bases separating them. This CDR3 has 15 residues. This chain's CDR3 is CASSVLFSTNQPQHF. The DNA for the CDR3 is TGTGCCAGCAGTGTGCTTTTTTCGACGAATCAGCCCCAGCATTTT.

This clone has more than one count but fewer than ten. The CDR3 is CASSLQGLGYGYTF. CDR3 coding DNA: TGTGCCAGCAGCCTACAGGGGTTGGGGTATGGCTACACCTTC. The chain employs TRBV6-6 and TRBJ1-2, with 7 nucleotides matching TRBD1. CDR1 and CDR2 from the germline V gene are MNHNY and SVGAGI (reference sequence). With 6 bases clipped from V and 5 bases from J, the junction kept 9 bases outside the gene matches. CDR3 length: 14 residues.

This clone showed up just once. V gene TRBV9 combines with J gene TRBJ1-2; D unresolved. Germline V gene lookup returns CDR1 SGDLS and CDR2 YYNGEE. Between the trimmed V and J ends, which lost 3 bases and 4 bases, there was a span of 7 bases. This CDR3 has 12 residues. The CDR3, as DNA: TGTGCCAGCAGCGCGCACAGCTATGGCTACACCTTC. Translation gives CASSAHSYGYTF.

This clone was found a few times. This chain joins TRBV11-2 and TRBJ2-1; a weak D match, TRBD2 (6 bases). The CDR3 sequence is 15 residues long. V lost 3 bases to trimming and J lost 5 bases, with 14 bases between them. From germline, CDR1 is SGHAT and CDR2 FQNNGV. CDR3 in amino acids: CASSFSGSHDNEQFF. The CDR3 DNA reads TGTGCCAGCAGCTTTAGCGGCTCCCATGACAATGAGCAGTTCTTC.

This clone was recorded a few times. This sequence joins TRBV11-2 and TRBJ2-2; D unresolved. V dropped 6 bases and J dropped 1 base, with 6 bases sitting between them. The CDR3 spans 13 residues. Germline CDR1 SGHAT, CDR2 FQNNGV. The CDR3 sequence is CASSYRNTGELFF. The CDR3 DNA is TGTGCCAGCAGTTACCGGAACACCGGGGAGCTGTTTTTT.

This chain links TRBV6-6 with TRBJ1-4; tentatively, D is TRBD1 (6 bases). CDR3 length equals 15 residues. V was trimmed by 6 bases and J by 3 bases, leaving 14 bases between them. Germline loops: CDR1 MNHNY, CDR2 SVGAGI (reference sequence). CDR3 DNA sequence: TGTGCCAGCAGCCCTAGGACAGTTTCTAATGAAAAACTGTTTTTT. This codes for CASSPRTVSNEKLFF.

This clone has only one observation. The V call is TRBV11-2, the J call TRBJ2-2; D is uncertain. Germline CDR1 and CDR2: SGHAT and FQNNGV. Trimming cost V 5 bases and J 8 bases, with 18 bases left between them. This CDR3 is built from 15 residues. The CDR3, as DNA: TGTGCCAGCAGCCTGGTTAAGGTTTCAACGGGGGAGCTGTTTTTT. Translated, it gives CASSLVKVSTGELFF. The full variable domain, in which reference TRBV11-2 and TRBJ2-2 provide the parts outside the CDR3, is EAGVAQSPRYKIIEKRQSVAFWCNPISGHATLYWYQQILGQGPKLLIQFQNNGVVDDSQLPKDRFSAERLKGVDSTLKIQPAKLEDSAVYLCASSLVKVSTGELFFGEGSRLTVL.

This clone has just a few counts. V gene TRBV9 combines with J gene TRBJ2-2; D possibly uses TRBD1 or TRBD2 (5 bases each). The CDR3 spans 18 residues. V shed 1 base and J shed 5 bases, with 21 bases lying between them. Germline-derived CDR1 and CDR2 are SGDLS and YYNGEE. CDR3 DNA sequence: TGTGCCAGCAGCGTAACCGCACTCCGGGGAGCAGGGACCGGGGAGCTGTTTTTT. It translates to CASSVTALRGAGTGELFF. Full variable domain (missing parts from reference TRBV9 and TRBJ2-2): DSGVTQTPKHLITATGQRVTLRCSPRSGDLSVYWYQQSLDQGLQFLIQYYNGEERAKGNILERFSAQQFPDLHSELNLSSLELGDSALYFCASSVTALRGAGTGELFFGEGSRLTVL.

The rearrangement joins TRBV7-2 to TRBJ2-7; 7 nucleotides agree with TRBD1. CDR3 length: 14 residues. Germline V gene data show CDR1 as SGHTA and CDR2 as FQGNSA. V shed 3 bases, J shed 6 bases, and the junction held 8 bases outside the gene matches. The CDR3 region has the DNA TGTGCCAGCAGCTTTCGGAGACAGGGACGCGAGCAGTACTTC. Translating gives CASSFRRQGREQYF.

The chain is built from TRBV15 and TRBJ1-1; D gene ambiguous. This CDR3 contains 14 residues. In germline, CDR1 is LNHNV, CDR2 YYDKDF (reference sequence). V was pared by 1 base and J by 7 bases, with 13 bases between. The CDR3: CATSRARRINEAFF. The CDR3 DNA reads TGTGCCACCAGCAGAGCGCGGCGGATAAATGAAGCTTTCTTT.

This clone was counted only a few times. This chain connects TRBV10-2 to TRBJ1-2; D gene unclear. The V and J ends lost 0 bases and 8 bases respectively, with 13 bases between them. The CDR3 is made up of 14 amino acids. In germline, CDR1 is WSHSY, CDR2 SAAADI. DNA of the CDR3: TGCGCCAGCAGTGAGTCACGGTCTAGGAGCGGCTACACCTTC. Its protein is CASSESRSRSGYTF.

This chain uses TRBV6-1 with TRBJ2-3; 7 nucleotides line up with TRBD2. This CDR3 region has 15 residues. The V gene's germline CDR1 is MNHNS and CDR2 SASEGT. With V trimmed by 4 bases and J by 4 bases, 8 bases remained unmatched. Here the CDR3 DNA reads TGTGCCAGCAGTGGGCTAGCGGTTAGATCAGATACGCAGTATTTT. The encoded protein is CASSGLAVRSDTQYF.

The chain has TRBV6-5 and TRBJ1-1; 8 nucleotides line up with TRBD1. CDR1 and CDR2 (germline): MNHEY, SVGAGI. J lost 5 bases, V lost 5 bases, and 4 bases had no gene match. This CDR3 has 13 amino acids. For the CDR3, the DNA is TGTGCCAGCAGTATGGACAGGGTAACTGAAGCTTTCTTT. This codes for CASSMDRVTEAFF.

DNA for the CDR3: TGCAGCGTTGGTCGGTTAGAGACCCAGTACTTC. Protein: CSVGRLETQYF. The chain couples TRBV29-1 to TRBJ2-5; no definite D call. V shed 4 bases and J shed 4 bases, with 7 bases lying between them. The germline gives CDR1 SQVTM, CDR2 ANQGSEA. This CDR3 spans 11 amino acids.

The rearrangement joins TRBV6-5 to TRBJ1-2; D gene unclear. Germline CDR1 and CDR2: MNHEY and SVGAGI. V was pared by 4 bases and J by 0 bases, with 6 bases between. This CDR3 region has 13 residues. The CDR3 coding sequence is TGTGCCAGCAGTTCGGCCGCTAACTATGGCTACACCTTC. It yields the protein CASSSAANYGYTF.

This rearrangement joins TRBV9 to TRBJ1-2; no definite D call. With 4 bases removed from V and 8 bases from J, the gap between germline ends came to 15 bases. CDR1 and CDR2 from the germline V gene are SGDLS and YYNGEE. The CDR3 is made up of 13 amino acids. The CDR3, as DNA: TGTGCCAGCAGCCTGAGTCGAACTATGGGCTACACCTTC. This encodes CASSLSRTMGYTF.

The rearrangement links TRBV5-4 to TRBJ1-2; D is unclear. Germline V gene lookup returns CDR1 SGHNT and CDR2 YYREEE (reference sequence). The CDR3 has 11 residues. The V end was cut by 6 bases, the J end by 6 bases, with 9 bases between. The CDR3 sequence is CASKSGDGYTF. The CDR3 nucleotides read TGTGCCAGCAAGTCCGGGGATGGCTACACCTTC. The full variable domain, its missing parts supplied by reference TRBV5-4 and TRBJ1-2, is ETGVTQSPTHLIKTRGQQVTLRCSSQSGHNTVSWYQQALGQGPQFIFQYYREEENGRGNFPPRFSGLQFPNYSSELNVNALELDDSALYLCASKSGDGYTFGSGTRLTVV.

This chain uses TRBV11-2 with TRBJ1-1, with a possible D match to TRBD1 (5 bases). Trimming left V 5 bases short and J 11 bases short, with 18 bases between. The germline V gene has CDR1 SGHAT and CDR2 FQNNGV. The CDR3 extends over 13 amino acids. CDR3 sequence (DNA): TGTGCCAGCAGCCTGGGGACCGGCCTCGTGGCTTTCTTT. This translates into CASSLGTGLVAFF.

The chain combines TRBV4-1 with TRBJ2-1, with 10 bases fitting TRBD2. The trim removed 0 bases at V and 6 bases at J, leaving 17 bases unmatched. Germline CDR1 and CDR2: MGHRA and YSYEKL. CDR3 length: 20 amino acids. In nucleotides, the CDR3 is TGCGCCAGCAGCCAAGATCCCCGCAGTAGCGGGGGGATCCGTAGCAATGAGCAGTTCTTC. Translating gives CASSQDPRSSGGIRSNEQFF.

This chain connects TRBV25-1 to TRBJ1-3; TRBD1 aligns across 7 bases. Trimming took 8 bases from V and 0 from J; bases not matched to a gene: 16. The CDR3 has 18 amino acids. Germline lookup yields CDR1 MGHDK and CDR2 SYGVNS. The CDR3 spells CASRGEEDRSTSGNTIYF. The CDR3 DNA is TGTGCCAGCCGTGGGGAAGAGGACAGGTCGACCTCTGGAAACACCATATATTTT.

This chain links TRBV10-1 with TRBJ1-5, with D uncertain. V lost 4 bases to trimming and J lost 7 bases, with 11 bases between them. CDR1 and CDR2 from the germline V gene are WNHNN and SYGVQD (reference sequence). This CDR3 contains 13 residues. CDR3 coding DNA: TGCGCCAGCAGTGCGGGTGAGGGACAGCCCCAGCATTTT. It encodes CASSAGEGQPQHF.

The V call is TRBV2, the J call TRBJ1-2; 7 nucleotides align to TRBD1. The V and J ends lost 6 bases and 12 bases, in that order; junction bases with no gene match: 10. This CDR3 has 12 amino acids. CDR1 is SNHLY, CDR2 FYNNEI, per germline. The chain's CDR3 is CASRGQSSKDTF. CDR3 sequence (DNA): TGTGCCAGCAGGGGACAGAGTTCAAAGGACACCTTC.